A selection of T cell receptor beta chains follows, all from one sample in a study of cytomegalovirus exposure and HLA in healthy donors. TCRdb's table, derived via immunoSEQ multiplex PCR, lists solely in-frame clones and lacks some. The sample yields 97,000 or so clones, less than 85% seen once. Sequenced material: PBMCs. All receptors derive from a man aged 40-49 years in good health and CMV-seronegative. Each CDR3 is given with its conserved first and last residue. Fields, in order: clone size, J gene, V gene, D gene, CDR3 protein, CDR3 DNA. D genes are given only for firm matches. Not all rows give a size; the values are once, few, many and, for expanded clones, a class.

>-|TRBJ2-5|TRBV2|TRBD2
CASSARGLAGARHRETQYF
TGTGCCAGCAGTGCCCGGGGACTAGCGGGGGCCCGACACAGGGAGACCCAGTACTTC
>-|TRBJ2-5|TRBV5-1|-
CASSLAVSPQETQYF
TGCGCCAGCAGCTTGGCCGTCTCCCCTCAAGAGACCCAGTACTTC
>few|TRBJ2-1|TRBV9|TRBD1
CASSARTGPYNEQFF
TGTGCCAGCAGCGCCCGGACAGGGCCCTACAATGAGCAGTTCTTC
>-|TRBJ2-3|TRBV6-4|TRBD2
CASSDAGGGADTQYF
TGTGCCAGCAGTGACGCGGGGGGGGGCGCAGATACGCAGTATTTT
>once|TRBJ2-5|TRBV4-2|TRBD2
CASGQGTSGAPQYF
TGTGCCAGCGGCCAAGGAACTAGCGGGGCCCCCCAGTACTTC
>-|TRBJ2-1|TRBV9|TRBD1
CASSFQGVYNEQFF
TGTGCCAGCAGCTTCCAGGGGGTCTACAATGAGCAGTTCTTC
>-|TRBJ1-5|TRBV7-2|-
CASSLEQGRPQQPQHF
TGTGCCAGCAGCTTAGAGCAGGGTAGGCCCCAACAGCCCCAGCATTTT
>-|TRBJ1-2|TRBV19|-
CASSLRSYGYTF
TGTGCCAGTAGCTTACGGTCCTATGGCTACACCTTC
>once|TRBJ1-2|TRBV9|TRBD1
CASSRGLGYTF
TGTGCCAGCAGCAGGGGGCTTGGCTACACCTTC
>-|TRBJ2-5|TRBV12-5|TRBD2
CASGLVSLGGQETQYF
TGTGCTAGTGGTTTGGTAAGTTTGGGGGGGCAAGAGACCCAGTACTTC
>-|TRBJ2-7|TRBV7-8|TRBD1
CASSYDRGLREQYF
TGTGCCAGCAGCTACGACAGGGGGCTGAGGGAGCAGTACTTC
>once|TRBJ2-5|TRBV6-6|-
CASSAPSELETQYF
TGTGCCAGCAGTGCCCCAAGTGAACTCGAGACCCAGTACTTC
>-|TRBJ1-1|TRBV11-2|-
CASSLGWRALNTEAFF
TGTGCCAGCAGCTTAGGATGGCGGGCCCTGAACACTGAAGCTTTCTTT
>-|TRBJ1-5|TRBV2|-
CASNKDSYQPQHF
TGTGCCAGCAATAAGGACAGTTATCAGCCCCAGCATTTT
>-|TRBJ2-5|TRBV5-4|-
CASSLDTGFQETQYF
TGTGCCAGCAGCTTAGATACAGGGTTCCAAGAGACCCAGTACTTC
>-|TRBJ1-1|TRBV29-1|-
CSVFGEVRTEAFF
TGCAGCGTTTTCGGGGAGGTACGCACTGAAGCTTTCTTT
>-|TRBJ1-2|TRBV27|TRBD1
CASTRTGGGGYTF
TGTGCCAGCACGAGGACAGGGGGTGGGGGCTACACCTTC
>-|TRBJ1-1|TRBV4-1|-
CASSQDRPGTEAFF
TGCGCCAGCAGCCAAGATCGACCGGGAACTGAAGCTTTCTTT
>-|TRBJ1-4|TRBV25-1|TRBD1
CASSDSLTGSTEKLFF
TGTGCCAGCAGTGATTCCTTGACAGGGTCTACCGAAAAACTGTTTTTT
>-|TRBJ1-2|TRBV19|TRBD1
CASSISSDGQGGYTF
TGTGCCAGTAGTATAAGCTCCGACGGACAGGGGGGCTACACCTTC
>-|TRBJ1-5|TRBV7-9|-
CASSPRGSSLDQPQHF
TGTGCCAGCAGCCCTAGGGGGAGCAGTTTAGATCAGCCCCAGCATTTT
>-|TRBJ1-2|TRBV7-9|-
CASSLGGGNYGYTF
TGTGCCAGCAGCTTAGGTGGGGGGAACTATGGCTACACCTTC
>-|TRBJ2-7|TRBV11-2|-
CASSLVRGASYEQYF
TGTGCCAGCAGCTTAGTCCGGGGGGCCTCCTACGAGCAGTACTTC
>-|TRBJ2-3|TRBV10-1|TRBD2
CASSDGASGAADTQYF
TGCGCCAGCAGTGATGGGGCCAGCGGGGCGGCAGATACGCAGTATTTT
>-|TRBJ2-2|TRBV2|-
CASSRDKNTGELFF
TGTGCCAGCAGCCGGGACAAGAACACCGGGGAGCTGTTTTTT
>-|TRBJ1-5|TRBV6-6|-
CASSYALAREGQPQHF
TGTGCCAGCAGTTACGCTTTAGCCAGGGAGGGTCAGCCCCAGCATTTT
>-|TRBJ1-1|TRBV19|-
CASSPPRIAEAFF
TGTGCCAGTAGTCCCCCTAGGATAGCTGAAGCTTTCTTT
>-|TRBJ2-2|TRBV5-6|TRBD2
CASSLRTSRRNTGELFF
TGTGCCAGCAGCTTAAGGACTAGCCGGAGGAACACCGGGGAGCTGTTTTTT
>-|TRBJ1-6|TRBV6-4|-
CASSDSRESTLHF
TGTGCCAGCAGTGACTCCCGGGAGAGTACCCTCCACTTT
>once|TRBJ1-1|TRBV29-1|-
CSVARGNTEAFF
TGCAGCGTTGCCAGGGGGAACACTGAAGCTTTCTTT
>-|TRBJ2-2|TRBV9|-
CASSPHRTRGGELFF
TGTGCCAGCAGCCCACATCGGACTCGCGGCGGGGAGCTGTTTTTT
>-|TRBJ2-1|TRBV27|TRBD2
CASSWGGFDEQFF
TGTGCCAGCAGTTGGGGGGGGTTCGATGAGCAGTTCTTC
>-|TRBJ1-2|TRBV5-1|TRBD1
CASSSGTGNYGYTF
TGCGCCAGCAGCTCTGGGACAGGGAACTATGGCTACACCTTC
>-|TRBJ1-4|TRBV7-6|-
CASSLDITATNEKLFF
TGTGCCAGCAGCTTAGACATCACAGCAACTAATGAAAAACTGTTTTTT
>-|TRBJ2-7|TRBV27|-
CASRPAVSYSYEQYF
TGTGCCAGCAGACCCGCCGTCAGTTACTCCTACGAGCAGTACTTC
>-|TRBJ2-1|TRBV9|TRBD2
CASSVSPLAGGQNEQFF
TGTGCCAGCAGCGTATCCCCTCTAGCGGGGGGGCAGAATGAGCAGTTCTTC
>-|TRBJ2-5|TRBV7-9|-
CSSSLGDRAGETQYF
TGTTCCAGCAGCCTGGGAGACAGGGCGGGGGAGACCCAGTACTTC
>once|TRBJ2-1|TRBV27|-
CASLLVGGAYNEQFF
TGTGCCAGCCTTTTAGTGGGGGGGGCTTACAATGAGCAGTTCTTC
>few|TRBJ2-3|TRBV19|-
CASSRLGGEEETQYF
TGTGCCAGTAGTCGTCTAGGGGGAGAGGAGGAAACGCAGTATTTT
>-|TRBJ2-1|TRBV7-9|TRBD2
CSSSTRLAGGQIDEQFF
TGTTCCAGCAGCACCCGCTTAGCGGGGGGGCAAATCGATGAGCAGTTCTTC
>-|TRBJ2-7|TRBV5-1|TRBD2
CASSPEGLAGTLSYEQYF
TGCGCCAGCAGCCCGGAGGGACTAGCGGGTACTCTTTCCTACGAGCAGTACTTC
>-|TRBJ1-6|TRBV5-4|-
CASSGQNNSPLHF
TGTGCCAGCAGTGGACAGAATAATTCACCCCTCCACTTT
>-|TRBJ2-7|TRBV19|TRBD1
CASSPDRGSEQYF
TGTGCCAGTAGTCCCGACAGGGGAAGCGAGCAGTACTTC
>-|TRBJ1-4|TRBV5-1|-
CASSLRSAGRSTNEKLFF
TGCGCCAGCAGCTTGCGGTCTGCAGGGAGGTCGACTAATGAAAAACTGTTTTTT
>-|TRBJ2-2|TRBV5-6|-
CASSRDSYTGELFF
TGTGCCAGCAGCCGGGACTCCTACACCGGGGAGCTGTTTTTT
>few|TRBJ2-1|TRBV29-1|-
CSVEKAGQSSYNEQFF
TGCAGCGTTGAAAAGGCAGGGCAAAGCTCCTACAATGAGCAGTTCTTC
>-|TRBJ1-1|TRBV19|-
CASIVGPGDTEAFF
TGTGCCAGTATAGTTGGGCCCGGCGACACTGAAGCTTTCTTT
>-|TRBJ1-6|TRBV6-5|TRBD1
CASSYSSAGGNSPLHF
TGTGCCAGCAGTTACTCGTCGGCAGGGGGTAATTCACCCCTCCACTTT
>-|TRBJ2-7|TRBV6-1|-
CASSLTERYEQYF
TGTGCCAGCAGCTTGACAGAAAGATACGAGCAGTACTTC
>few|TRBJ2-2|TRBV9|-
CASSSHGGHTGELFF
TGTGCCAGCAGCTCACACGGGGGGCACACCGGGGAGCTGTTTTTT
>-|TRBJ1-6|TRBV19|-
CASSPPLGRLNSPLHF
TGTGCCAGTAGTCCTCCACTCGGGAGACTTAATTCACCCCTCCACTTT
>-|TRBJ2-7|TRBV12-5|TRBD2
CASGPLLAGGSYEQYF
TGTGCTAGTGGTCCCTTACTAGCGGGAGGTTCCTACGAGCAGTACTTC
>-|TRBJ1-5|TRBV6-1|-
CASSEDFSYSNQPQHF
TGTGCCAGCAGTGAAGATTTTAGCTATAGCAATCAGCCCCAGCATTTT
>once|TRBJ1-1|TRBV28|-
CATYQETEAFF
TGTGCCACCTATCAGGAAACTGAAGCTTTCTTT
>-|TRBJ2-1|TRBV27|-
CASSLSIYNEQFF
TGTGCCAGCAGTTTATCTATCTACAATGAGCAGTTCTTC